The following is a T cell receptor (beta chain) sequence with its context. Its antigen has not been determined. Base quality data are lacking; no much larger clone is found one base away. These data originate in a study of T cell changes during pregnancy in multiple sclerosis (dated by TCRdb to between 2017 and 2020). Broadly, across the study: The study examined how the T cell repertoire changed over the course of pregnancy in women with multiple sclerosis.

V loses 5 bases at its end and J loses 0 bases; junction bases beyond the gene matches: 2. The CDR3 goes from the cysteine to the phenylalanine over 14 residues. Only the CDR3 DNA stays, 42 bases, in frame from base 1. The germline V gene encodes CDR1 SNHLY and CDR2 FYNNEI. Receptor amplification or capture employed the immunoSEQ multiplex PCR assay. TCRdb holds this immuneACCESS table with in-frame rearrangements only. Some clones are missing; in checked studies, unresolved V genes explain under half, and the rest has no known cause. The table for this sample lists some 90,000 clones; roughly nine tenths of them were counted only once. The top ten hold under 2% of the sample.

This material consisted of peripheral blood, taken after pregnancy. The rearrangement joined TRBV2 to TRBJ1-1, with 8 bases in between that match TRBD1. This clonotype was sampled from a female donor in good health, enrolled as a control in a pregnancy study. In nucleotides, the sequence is TGTGCCAGCAGTTCGACAGGGGTGAACACTGAAGCTTTCTTT. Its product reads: CASSSTGVNTEAFF.